Sequencing of this TCR beta chain was carried out in a study of vaccination and CD4 T cells after COVID-19. This CDR3 has 13 amino acids. Looked up from germline, CDR1 is MNHNS and CDR2 is SASEGT. Trimming removed 1 base from V and 6 bases from J, with 7 bases in between. This clonotype has more than one count but fewer than ten. Its matching antigen is unknown. Treatment here: approximately nine-day PBMC culture with coronavirus spike peptide pools or control peptides (ViraFEST assay). At the Johns Hopkins FTIC core, DNA taken from cultured CD4+ T cells was sequenced by way of the Oncomine TCR Beta short-read assay. TCRdb reanalysed the PCR reads using MiXCR and keeps one entry per CDR3 protein. Seen here are about 5,500 distinct CDR3 sequences, about 32% observed once, and the top ten hold around a third.

This sequence originates from a human donor who had recovered from COVID-19. This chain joins TRBV6-1 and TRBJ1-5; weak D call: TRBD1 (5 bases). The source was CD4+ T cells from blood, cultured in vitro, collected after SARS-CoV-2 vaccination. The CDR3 DNA follows: TGTGCCAGCAGTGAAGAAGGGGTTCAGCCCCAGCATTTT. Amino acids: CASSEEGVQPQHF.